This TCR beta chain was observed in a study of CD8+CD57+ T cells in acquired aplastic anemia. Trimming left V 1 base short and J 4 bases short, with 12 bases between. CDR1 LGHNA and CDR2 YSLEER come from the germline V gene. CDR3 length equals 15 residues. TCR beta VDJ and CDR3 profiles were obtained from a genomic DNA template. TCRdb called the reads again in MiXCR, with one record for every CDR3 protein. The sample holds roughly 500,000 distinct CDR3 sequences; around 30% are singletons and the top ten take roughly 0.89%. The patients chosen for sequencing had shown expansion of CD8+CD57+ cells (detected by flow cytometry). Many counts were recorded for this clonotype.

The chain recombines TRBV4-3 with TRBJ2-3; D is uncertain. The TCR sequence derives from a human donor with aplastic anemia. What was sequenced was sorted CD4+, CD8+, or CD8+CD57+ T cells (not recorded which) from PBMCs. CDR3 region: CASSQVPLPPDTQYF. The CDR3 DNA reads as TGCGCCAGCAGCCAAGTTCCTCTCCCCCCAGATACGCAGTATTTT.